Presented here are 16 T cell receptor beta chains from one specimen sequenced in a study of glioma-infiltrating T cells after dendritic cell vaccination. Only in-frame clones appear in the TCRdb table, and some are missing; sequencing was by immunoSEQ multiplex PCR. The sample has about 50,000 clones; around 91% are singletons. Time point defined: after dendritic cell vaccination, including at tumor progression/relapse. Sequencing used blood, obtained after dendritic cell vaccination. All receptors come from a human donor with glioblastoma.

V and J are TRBV5-1 and TRBJ1-5; 8 positions match TRBD1. From germline, CDR1 is SGHRS and CDR2 YFSETQ. The CDR3 loop spans 15 amino acids. J lost 6 bases, V lost 4 bases, and 9 bases had no gene match. The CDR3 loop reads CASSKGTGDRQPQHF. The DNA of the CDR3 is TGCGCCAGCAGCAAGGGGACAGGTGACCGTCAGCCCCAGCATTTT.

The chain combines TRBV7-2 with TRBJ2-1, with a tentative D call TRBD2 (6 bases). The CDR3 length is 15 residues. The germline gives CDR1 SGHTA, CDR2 FQGNSA. Trimming took off 5 bases at V and 8 bases at J, with 19 bases between the two ends. The CDR3 DNA reads TGTGCCAGCAGCCGCGGGAAGGACACCAAACATGAGCAGTTCTTC. It codes for CASSRGKDTKHEQFF.

The V gene is TRBV4-3, the J gene TRBJ2-7, with 7 bases fitting TRBD2. The V segment lost 1 base and the J segment 0 bases; nucleotides outside the gene matches: 3. CDR3 length: 15 amino acids. CDR1 is LGHNA and CDR2 is YSLEER in the germline V gene. As DNA, the CDR3 is TGCGCCAGCAGCCAAGGGCTAGCGGACTCCTACGAGCAGTACTTC. Protein sequence: CASSQGLADSYEQYF.

This clone is a singleton in its sample. The CDR3 DNA is TGCAGTGCCCTACAAGAGACCCAGTACTTC. Protein sequence: CSALQETQYF. The rearrangement joins TRBV20-1 to TRBJ2-5, with D uncertain. The CDR3 has 10 amino acids. From germline, CDR1 is DFQATT and CDR2 SNEGSKA (reference sequence). Trimming left V 6 bases short and J 2 bases short, with 4 bases between.

This rearrangement joins TRBV7-3 to TRBJ2-2; D is possibly TRBD2 (5 bases). Per the germline V gene, CDR1 is SGHTA and CDR2 is FQGTGA. The CDR3 runs 14 residues. The V gene lost 4 bases and the J gene lost 7 bases, with 13 bases spanning the gap. CDR3 sequence reads: CASSSTPRGGELFF. CDR3 in DNA: TGTGCCAGCAGCTCGACTCCTCGGGGCGGGGAGCTGTTTTTT.

The chain carries TRBV12-5 and TRBJ1-1; unclear D gene. Germline V gene data show CDR1 as LGHNT and CDR2 as FRNRAP. V was shortened by 3 bases and J by 2 bases, with 7 bases between the two germline ends. The CDR3 sequence is 13 residues long. CDR3 sequence: CASGLEENTEAFF. DNA of the CDR3: TGTGCTAGTGGTTTAGAGGAAAACACTGAAGCTTTCTTT.

This clone was counted a few times. The rearrangement links TRBV10-3 to TRBJ2-3; 12 bases map to TRBD1. V lost 7 bases to trimming and J lost 6 bases; unmatched junction nucleotides: 2. The CDR3 covers 13 residues. Germline CDR1 is ENHRY and CDR2 is SYGVKD. CDR3 region: CAIMGQGADTQYF. CDR3 DNA sequence: TGTGCCATCATGGGACAGGGGGCGGATACGCAGTATTTT.

The chain joins TRBV19 to TRBJ2-1, with D perhaps matching TRBD2 (7 bases). Deletions cut 3 bases from V and 9 bases from J, with 21 bases between. The germline V gene has CDR1 LNHDA and CDR2 SQIVND (reference sequence). The CDR3 runs 16 residues. Here the CDR3 DNA reads TGTGCCAGTAGTATTTCCGGGGAGGGGGGAAAAGGTGAGCAGTTCTTC. This translates into CASSISGEGGKGEQFF.

The chain couples TRBV7-9 to TRBJ2-5, with TRBD1 identical over 7 bases. Gene TRBJ2-7 matches the end of the DNA better, so the J call may be wrong. The germline gives CDR1 SEHNR, CDR2 FQNEAQ (reference sequence). The CDR3 covers 14 residues. CDR3 sequence reads: CASSGQEISYEQYF. CDR3 bases: TGTGCCAGCAGCGGACAGGAGATCTCCTACGAGCAGTACTTC.

The chain recombines TRBV27 with TRBJ2-1; D is uncertain. V lost 2 bases and J 5 bases, leaving 4 bases between the germline ends. The CDR3 runs to 12 residues. Looked up from germline, CDR1 is MNHEY and CDR2 is SMNVEV (reference sequence). The CDR3 nucleotides are TGTGCCAGCAGTTTACAGAACAATGAGCAGTTCTTC. Translation gives CASSLQNNEQFF.

This rearrangement joins TRBV6-5 to TRBJ2-5, with D perhaps matching TRBD2 (6 bases). The closer fit of TRBJ2-7 to the DNA end suggests the J call may be wrong. This CDR3 has 14 amino acids. Germline assignment: CDR1 MNHEY and CDR2 SVGAGI. The CDR3 protein is CASSTSARGYEQYF. The CDR3 nucleotides are TGTGCCAGCAGTACCTCCGCCCGGGGGTACGAGCAGTACTTC.

The rearrangement joins TRBV5-1 to TRBJ2-7, with 7 bases that match TRBD1. The CDR3 runs to 13 residues. The germline CDR1 and CDR2 sequences are SGHRS and YFSETQ. V dropped 3 bases and J dropped 1; count of bases not matched to a gene: 1. The CDR3 reads CASSSGQSYEQYF. The DNA of the CDR3 is TGCGCCAGCAGCTCGGGACAGTCCTACGAGCAGTACTTC.

This chain connects TRBV2 to TRBJ1-1; TRBD1 matches 7 bases. Trimming at V came to 10 bases and at J to 0 bases, leaving 5 bases not matched to a gene. This CDR3 is built from 13 residues. Looked up from germline, CDR1 is SNHLY and CDR2 is FYNNEI. CDR3 loop: CATRQGLNTEAFF. DNA for the CDR3: TGTGCCACCCGACAGGGCCTGAACACTGAAGCTTTCTTT.

The J gene is TRBJ1-3, the V gene TRBV4-2; D is ambiguous. Per germline, CDR1 LGHNA and CDR2 YNFKEQ. The CDR3 length is 15 residues. Deletions cut 2 bases from V and 0 bases from J, with 8 bases between. CDR3 DNA sequence: TGTGCCAGCAGCCAACCCAGGTCCTCTGGAAACACCATATATTTT. Encoded protein: CASSQPRSSGNTIYF.

The chain employs TRBV18 and TRBJ1-2; 10 nucleotides match TRBD1. Germline loops: CDR1 KGHSH, CDR2 LQKENI. CDR3 size: 21 residues. J lost 0 bases, V lost 0 bases, and 16 bases had no gene match. The CDR3 nucleotides are TGTGCCAGCTCACCACCTCTTATCGCCACGGACAGGGGGAAACCTAACTATGGCTACACCTTC. The encoded protein is CASSPPLIATDRGKPNYGYTF.

V is TRBV7-9 and J is TRBJ2-1, with TRBD2 as a possible D gene (5 bases). The CDR3 runs 15 residues. CDR1 SEHNR and CDR2 FQNEAQ come from the germline V gene (reference sequence). V lost 1 base and J 1 base, leaving 8 bases between the germline ends. The DNA of the CDR3 is TGTGCCAGCAGCTTAGATTCGGGATCCTACAATGAGCAGTTCTTC. It specifies CASSLDSGSYNEQFF.